The 12 T cell receptor beta chains below all came from one sample that was sequenced in a study of CD8+CD57+ T cells in acquired aplastic anemia. Profiling of TCR beta VDJ combinations and CDR3 sequences used genomic DNA as template. TCRdb itself ran the reads through MiXCR, one entry per CDR3 protein. Of about 81,000 distinct CDR3 sequences in the sample, about 45% were seen once. Sequences were obtained from sorted CD4+, CD8+, or CD8+CD57+ T cells (not recorded which) from PBMCs. All receptors derive from a human donor in good health, serving as a control.

This clonotype was detected many times. This chain links TRBV7-9 with TRBJ1-4; D remains unclear. Trimming removed 5 bases from V and 6 bases from J, with 13 bases in between. The germline V gene encodes CDR1 SEHNR and CDR2 FQNEAQ (reference sequence). The CDR3 totals 14 residues. CDR3 residues: CASSDPYGDEKLFF. CDR3 sequence (DNA): TGTGCCAGCAGCGACCCGTATGGGGATGAAAAACTGTTTTTT.

This rearrangement joins TRBV20-1 to TRBJ2-7, with D possibly TRBD2 on 5 matching bases. Deletions cut 6 bases from V and 5 bases from J, with 14 bases between. In germline, CDR1 is DFQATT, CDR2 SNEGSKA (reference sequence). CDR3 length: 12 amino acids. The CDR3 DNA follows: TGCAGTGCGACTACGGCCCTCAACGAGCAGTACTTC. Protein product: CSATTALNEQYF.

CDR3 nucleotides: TGTGCCAGCAGGGCACAGGGTAAAGAGACCCAGTACTTC. Translating it yields CASRAQGKETQYF. The chain couples TRBV2 to TRBJ2-5, with D maybe TRBD1 (6 bases). Trimming cost V 6 bases and J 3 bases, with 11 bases left between them. Germline V gives CDR1 SNHLY, CDR2 FYNNEI. This CDR3 region has 13 residues.

This clonotype was picked up many times. The chain recombines TRBV9 with TRBJ1-2; D gene uncertain. The CDR3 spans 15 residues. The germline V and J ends were trimmed by 0 bases and 2 bases, with 11 bases remaining between them. Germline V lookup: CDR1 SGDLS, CDR2 YYNGEE. The CDR3 spells CASSVVDFPNYGYTF. CDR3 bases: TGTGCCAGCAGCGTAGTGGATTTCCCAAACTATGGCTACACCTTC.

This rearrangement joins TRBV29-1 to TRBJ1-4; maybe TRBD1 (6 bases). The CDR3 spans 14 residues. V shed 4 bases and J shed 7 bases, with 16 bases lying between them. CDR1 and CDR2 from the germline V gene are SQVTM and ANQGSEA. CDR3 sequence (DNA): TGCAGCGTTGGGAGGGGGGGCAACACTGAAAAACTGTTTTTT. Translated: CSVGRGGNTEKLFF.

This clonotype showed up many times. This chain links TRBV9 with TRBJ1-1; D not certain. V was trimmed by 0 bases and J by 0 bases, leaving 9 bases between them. Germline values: CDR1 SGDLS, CDR2 YYNGEE. CDR3 size: 15 residues. The chain's CDR3 is CASSVGNGMNTEAFF. The CDR3, as DNA: TGTGCCAGCAGCGTAGGGAATGGGATGAACACTGAAGCTTTCTTT.

This sequence joins TRBV4-2 and TRBJ1-3, with D perhaps matching TRBD1 (5 bases). Trimming removed 0 bases from V and 2 bases from J, with 8 bases in between. CDR1 is LGHNA, CDR2 YNFKEQ, per germline. The CDR3 contains 15 residues. As DNA, the CDR3 is TGTGCCAGCAGCCAAGAAGCGACAGCTGGAAACACCATATATTTT. Translating gives CASSQEATAGNTIYF.

This clonotype was found once. This chain uses TRBV4-3 with TRBJ2-3; TRBD2 agrees at 15 bases. The CDR3 has 16 residues. V lost 3 bases to trimming and J lost 6 bases; unmatched junction nucleotides: 4. Germline lookup yields CDR1 LGHNA and CDR2 YSLEER. The CDR3 DNA sequence: TGCGCCAGCAGCCAGACGGGACTAGCGGGAGGCGATACGCAGTATTTT. Translation: CASSQTGLAGGDTQYF.

In this sample, this clonotype turned up many times. The V and J genes are TRBV24-1 and TRBJ1-4; TRBD1 is a possible D gene (6 bases). V was shortened by 10 bases and J by 8 bases, with 16 bases between the two germline ends. CDR1 is KGHDR, CDR2 SFDVKD, per germline. This CDR3 comprises 13 residues. The CDR3 DNA is TGTGCCACTACCACAGGGAGTGTGGAAAAACTGTTTTTT. This encodes CATTTGSVEKLFF.

Of note for this clonotype: Sequence at one end of the junction differs from germline and may be a read error. This chain joins TRBV15 and TRBJ2-3, with TRBD1 matching over 7 bases. Germline-derived CDR1 and CDR2 are LNHNV and YYDKDF (reference sequence). The CDR3 is 14 amino acids. CDR3: CATSDRQGGDTHYF. In DNA form, the CDR3 reads TGTGCCACCAGCGATCGACAGGGTGGGGATACGCATTATTTT.

The V gene is TRBV29-1, the J gene TRBJ1-2; 11 positions match TRBD1. The trim removed 7 bases at V and 3 bases at J, leaving 7 bases unmatched. Germline CDR1 and CDR2: SQVTM and ANQGSEA. CDR3 length: 14 residues. CDR3 protein: CSAYGTGGDYGYTF. In DNA, the CDR3 is TGCAGCGCTTACGGGACAGGGGGAGACTATGGCTACACCTTC.

The gene calls are TRBV10-3 and TRBJ2-1; 12 positions agree with TRBD2. The CDR3 covers 15 residues. Germline CDR1 and CDR2: ENHRY and SYGVKD. The J segment lost 5 bases and the V segment lost 5 bases, leaving 4 bases of the junction unmatched. The CDR3 sequence: CAISPTSGGDNEQFF. The CDR3 region has the DNA TGTGCCATCAGTCCGACTAGCGGGGGTGACAATGAGCAGTTCTTC.